Below, one T cell receptor beta chain is given with its context. The authors produced TCR alpha and TCR beta cDNA libraries with sample barcodes and UMIs by 5'RACE using constant-segment primers. Each CDR3 protein gets one entry after TCRdb re-called the 5' RACE reads with MiXCR. The sample consists of around 200,000 distinct CDR3 sequences, about a fifth of them appearing once. These data come from a study of T-cell memory formation after mild COVID-19. Study background: In these data, TCR clusters were largely donor specific.

Trimming took off 7 bases at V and 6 bases at J, with 16 bases between the two ends. CDR3 length equals 13 residues. Germline CDR1 reads SQVTM; CDR2 reads ANQGSEA. This chain links TRBV29-1 with TRBJ2-1; TRBD1 is a possible D gene (5 bases). The sequence was collected from an adult woman who had mild COVID-19 (a few samples of this study predate the infection). Cell type and time point are not known. The material sequenced was PBMCs or a T cell subset sorted from them (not recorded which). CDR3 loop: CSASWQGGNEQFF. The CDR3 DNA is TGCAGCGCCAGTTGGCAGGGTGGCAATGAGCAGTTCTTC.